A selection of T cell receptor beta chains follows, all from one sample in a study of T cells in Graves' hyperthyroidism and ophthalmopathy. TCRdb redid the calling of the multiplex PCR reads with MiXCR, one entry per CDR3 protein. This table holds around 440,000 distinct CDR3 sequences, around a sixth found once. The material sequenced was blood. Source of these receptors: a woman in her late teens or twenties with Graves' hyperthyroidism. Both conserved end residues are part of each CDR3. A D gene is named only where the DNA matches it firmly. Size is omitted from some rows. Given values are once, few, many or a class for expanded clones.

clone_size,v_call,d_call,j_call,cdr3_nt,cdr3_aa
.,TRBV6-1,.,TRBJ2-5,TGTGCCGGCCGTGATACCCAGGTGGGGACCCAGTACTTC,CAGRDTQVGTQYF
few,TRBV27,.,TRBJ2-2,TGTGCCAGCAGTTCTCCGGCGAACACCGGGGAGCTGTTTTTT,CASSSPANTGELFF
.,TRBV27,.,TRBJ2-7,TGTGCCAGCAGCACATCCCCCCAGGGTGAAGAGCAGTACTTC,CASSTSPQGEEQYF
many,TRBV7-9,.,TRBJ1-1,TGTGCCAGCAGCCGGGACCCTATGAACACTGAAGCTTTCTTT,CASSRDPMNTEAFF
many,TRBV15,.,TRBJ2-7,TGTGCCACCAGCAGGTCAGGGGAGGCTCGGATTACTTCCTACGAGCAGTACTTC,CATSRSGEARITSYEQYF
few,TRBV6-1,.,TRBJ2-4,TGTGCCAGCATGTGGATAGCCAAAAACATTCAGTACTTC,CASMWIAKNIQYF
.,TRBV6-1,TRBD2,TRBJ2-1,TGTGCCAGCAGCGGGAGGGTAGCTTCATCTTACTCCTACAATGAGCAGTTCTTC,CASSGRVASSYSYNEQFF
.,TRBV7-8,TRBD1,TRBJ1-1,TGTGCCAGCAGCTTCCCCGGGACAGGGGGCACTGAAGCTTTCTTT,CASSFPGTGGTEAFF
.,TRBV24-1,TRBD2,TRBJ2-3,TGTGCCACCAGTGATCCGGGGACTAGCGGTACAGATACGCAGTATTTT,CATSDPGTSGTDTQYF
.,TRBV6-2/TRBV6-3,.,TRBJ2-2,TGTGCCAGCACTCCGGTGGGGGTTCCCGGGGAGCTGTTTTTT,CASTPVGVPGELFF
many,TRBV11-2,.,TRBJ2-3,TGTGCCAGCAGCTCGGCGGGGGATACGCAGTATTTT,CASSSAGDTQYF
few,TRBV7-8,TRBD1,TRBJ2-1,TGTGCCAGCAGCTCAACCGGGACAGATACCTACAATGAGCAGCTCTTC,CASSSTGTDTYNEQLF
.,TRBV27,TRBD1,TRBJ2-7,TGTGCCAGCAGTTGGTACATCTCGGGACAGGGGCAGTACTTC,CASSWYISGQGQYF
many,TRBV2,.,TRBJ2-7,TGTGCCATCACACTCCTGGGCGAGCAGTACTTC,CAITLLGEQYF
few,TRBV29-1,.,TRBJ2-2,TGCAGCGTCCACGTCCGGTCTAGCGCGAACACCGGGGAGCTGTTTTTT,CSVHVRSSANTGELFF
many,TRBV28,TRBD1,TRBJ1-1,TGTGCCAGCAGTAACAGGGGGCGAGTTGTTGAAGCTTTCTTT,CASSNRGRVVEAFF
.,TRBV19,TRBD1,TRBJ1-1,TGTGCCAGTAGTATCCAGGGACAGGGGGCGAGCACTGAAGCTTTCTTT,CASSIQGQGASTEAFF
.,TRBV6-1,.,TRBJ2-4,TGTGCCAGCAGTGAAGCTCTCGGATTAGCCAAAAACATTCAGTACTTC,CASSEALGLAKNIQYF
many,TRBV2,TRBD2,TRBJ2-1,TGTGCCAGCGTCATCGGGACTAGCGTCAACAATGAGCAGTTCTTC,CASVIGTSVNNEQFF
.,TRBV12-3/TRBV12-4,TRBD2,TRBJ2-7,TGTGCCAGCAATCCGACTAGCGGCCGTTTGGATGAGCAGTACTTC,CASNPTSGRLDEQYF
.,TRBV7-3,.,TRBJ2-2,TGTGCCAGCAGCCATCTCCAGGGTCGAGGCGGGGAGCTGTTTTTT,CASSHLQGRGGELFF
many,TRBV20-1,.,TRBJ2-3,TGCAGTGCTAGACAGTTGGGGGATCGAGCTTCCACAGATACGCAGTATTTT,CSARQLGDRASTDTQYF
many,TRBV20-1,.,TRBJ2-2,TGCAGTGCTAGTTCGTTTACTCGGCCCACCGGGGAGCTGTTTTTT,CSASSFTRPTGELFF
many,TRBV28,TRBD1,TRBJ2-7,TGTGCCAGCAGTTTCACCCCGGACAGGGCTACCTACGAGCAGTACTTC,CASSFTPDRATYEQYF
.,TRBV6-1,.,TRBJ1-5,TGTGCCACCAGCGGGGGAACCCGGGGCAATCAGCCCCAGCATTTT,CATSGGTRGNQPQHF
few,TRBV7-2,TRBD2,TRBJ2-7,TGTGCCAGCCAAGGGGCGGGGGAAGAGCAGTACTTC,CASQGAGEEQYF
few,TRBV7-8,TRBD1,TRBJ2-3,TGTGCCAGCAGCACCAGACAGGGGGTGACAGATACGCAGTATTTT,CASSTRQGVTDTQYF
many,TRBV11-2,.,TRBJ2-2,TGTGCCAGCAGCTTAGCAGGGATGGAGAACACCGGGGAGCTGTTTTTT,CASSLAGMENTGELFF